Listed below are T cell receptor beta chains from one sample, sequenced in a study of T cells in Graves' hyperthyroidism and ophthalmopathy. One entry per CDR3 protein, called by TCRdb with MiXCR from the multiplex PCR reads. The sample has 700,000 or so distinct CDR3 sequences; around 13% are singletons. Sequenced sample: blood. The receptors were sampled from a woman aged 45-60 years with Graves' ophthalmopathy. Both conserved end residues are part of each CDR3. The order of the fields is J gene, clone size, D gene, V gene, CDR3 protein, CDR3 DNA. The D gene is left open where the match is weak. Not every row has a clone size; where given, it reads once, few, many or a size class.

J: TRBJ1-1; size: many; D: .; V: TRBV7-2; CDR3: CASSLARGGTEAFF; DNA: TGTGCCAGCAGCTTAGCGAGGGGGGGCACTGAAGCTTTCTTT
J: TRBJ1-2; size: many; D: .; V: TRBV10-3; CDR3: CAISSTAFPEGYTF; DNA: TGTGCCATCAGCTCGACAGCCTTCCCGGAAGGCTACACCTTC
J: TRBJ2-3; size: many; D: TRBD2; V: TRBV9; CDR3: CASSAIAGGLTDTQYF; DNA: TGTGCCAGCAGCGCTATAGCGGGAGGCCTCACAGATACGCAGTATTTT
J: TRBJ2-1; size: .; D: .; V: TRBV6-1; CDR3: CASSNTGIVLNEQFF; DNA: TGTGCCAGCAGTAATACAGGGATAGTTCTCAATGAGCAGTTCTTC
J: TRBJ1-2; size: many; D: .; V: TRBV7-3; CDR3: CASSALPGYGYTF; DNA: TGTGCCAGCAGCGCGCTACCAGGCTATGGCTACACCTTC
J: TRBJ2-7; size: many; D: TRBD2; V: TRBV11-2; CDR3: CASSLGLHEAGGRYEQYF; DNA: TGTGCCAGCAGCTTAGGCTTACATGAGGCGGGAGGGCGGTACGAGCAGTACTTC
J: TRBJ1-2; size: many; D: .; V: TRBV11-2; CDR3: CASSLVFGGQINGYTF; DNA: TGTGCCAGCAGCTTAGTATTTGGGGGGCAGATCAATGGCTACACCTTC
J: TRBJ2-2; size: .; D: .; V: TRBV5-1; CDR3: CASSLQRLDTGELFF; DNA: TGCGCCAGCAGCTTACAACGGTTGGACACCGGGGAGCTGTTTTTT
J: TRBJ2-7; size: .; D: .; V: TRBV20-1; CDR3: CSAGGIYSYEQYF; DNA: TGCAGTGCAGGCGGGATCTACTCCTACGAGCAGTACTTC
J: TRBJ2-3; size: few; D: .; V: TRBV10-3; CDR3: CAISVFNTDTQYF; DNA: TGTGCCATCAGTGTTTTCAACACAGATACGCAGTATTTT
J: TRBJ1-1; size: many; D: .; V: TRBV7-2; CDR3: CASSLVIAGNTEAFF; DNA: TGTGCCAGCAGCTTAGTAATCGCAGGGAACACTGAAGCTTTCTTT
J: TRBJ1-1; size: .; D: .; V: TRBV12-3/TRBV12-4; CDR3: CGSSHQESRNTEAFF; DNA: TGTGGCAGCAGTCATCAGGAGTCAAGGAACACTGAAGCTTTCTTT
J: TRBJ2-1; size: .; D: TRBD2; V: TRBV7-9; CDR3: CASSRTSGPSSIYNEQFF; DNA: TGTGCCAGCAGCCGGACTAGCGGGCCCTCAAGCATCTACAATGAGCAGTTCTTC
J: TRBJ1-1; size: few; D: .; V: TRBV4-2; CDR3: CASSPWRQAVNTEAFF; DNA: TGTGCCAGCAGCCCCTGGCGACAGGCCGTGAACACTGAAGCTTTCTTT
J: TRBJ1-3; size: many; D: .; V: TRBV20-1; CDR3: CSAREYRVAGNTIYF; DNA: TGCAGTGCTAGGGAATACAGGGTCGCTGGAAACACCATATATTTT
J: TRBJ2-7; size: many; D: TRBD1; V: TRBV7-2; CDR3: CASSAGTGVEQYF; DNA: TGTGCCAGCAGCGCCGGGACAGGGGTCGAGCAGTACTTC
J: TRBJ1-1; size: few; D: .; V: TRBV6-5; CDR3: CASSYSRSGIAMNTEAFF; DNA: TGTGCCAGCAGTTACTCCCGATCAGGGATTGCCATGAACACTGAAGCTTTCTTT
J: TRBJ1-3; size: few; D: .; V: TRBV2; CDR3: CASSVEHSGNTIYF; DNA: TGTGCCAGCAGTGTCGAACACTCTGGAAACACCATATATTTT
J: TRBJ1-1; size: .; D: .; V: TRBV15; CDR3: CATSMDLTSQQAFF; DNA: TGTGCCACCAGCATGGACCTAACCTCCCAACAAGCTTTCTTT
J: TRBJ2-2; size: many; D: TRBD1; V: TRBV7-9; CDR3: CASSFPDGQGDTGELFF; DNA: TGTGCCAGCAGCTTCCCAGACGGACAGGGAGACACCGGGGAGCTGTTTTTT
J: TRBJ2-1; size: .; D: TRBD2; V: TRBV6-1; CDR3: CASSFPGQLLAGGPCNEQFF; DNA: TGTGCCAGCAGTTTCCCGGGACAACTCCTAGCGGGAGGGCCTTGCAATGAGCAGTTCTTC
J: TRBJ2-7; size: few; D: .; V: TRBV2; CDR3: CATGQNSYEQYF; DNA: TGTGCCACAGGACAGAACTCCTACGAGCAGTACTTC
J: TRBJ2-2; size: many; D: .; V: TRBV5-1; CDR3: CASMEGNFANTGELFF; DNA: TGCGCCAGCATGGAGGGTAATTTCGCGAACACCGGGGAGCTGTTTTTT
J: TRBJ1-6; size: few; D: .; V: TRBV3-1; CDR3: CASSRGQINSPLHF; DNA: TGTGCCAGCAGCCGAGGACAGATTAATTCACCCCTCCACTTT
J: TRBJ2-7; size: many; D: .; V: TRBV28; CDR3: CASTRPGSSSNEQYF; DNA: TGTGCCAGCACTCGGCCCGGGTCCTCTTCCAACGAGCAGTACTTC
J: TRBJ1-1; size: few; D: TRBD1; V: TRBV24-1; CDR3: CATRQGGKTEAFF; DNA: TGTGCCACCAGACAGGGGGGTAAGACTGAAGCTTTCTTT
J: TRBJ2-5; size: .; D: .; V: TRBV3-1; CDR3: CASSQPWDRRETQYF; DNA: TGTGCCAGCAGCCAACCCTGGGATAGACGGGAGACCCAGTACTTC
J: TRBJ2-2; size: .; D: .; V: TRBV20-1; CDR3: CSARAPGTRITGELFF; DNA: TGCAGTGCTAGGGCCCCCGGGACAAGAATTACCGGGGAGCTGTTTTTT
J: TRBJ2-1; size: many; D: .; V: TRBV12-3/TRBV12-4; CDR3: CASSQTGTRNEQFF; DNA: TGTGCCAGCAGCCAGACCGGGACGCGAAATGAGCAGTTCTTC